What follows are 6 T cell receptor beta chains derived from one specimen sequenced in a study of cytomegalovirus exposure and HLA in healthy donors. PCR employed 60 Vbeta and 13 Jbeta primers. The table came from immunoSEQ multiplex PCR; TCRdb's copy has only in-frame clones and leaves some out. Here the sample spans about 120,000 clones, approximately 80% being singletons. Material for sequencing was PBMCs. These receptors originate from a man in his forties or fifties in good health and CMV-seronegative.

The gene calls are TRBV7-9 and TRBJ2-3, with TRBD1 matching over 9 bases. With V trimmed by 3 bases and J by 2 bases, 15 bases remained unmatched. CDR1 is SEHNR and CDR2 is FQNEAQ in the germline V gene (reference sequence). This CDR3 comprises 19 residues. The CDR3 region has the DNA TGTGCCAGCAGCTTCCCCGTCGGGACAGGGCTTACTGCCACAGATACGCAGTATTTT. The encoded protein is CASSFPVGTGLTATDTQYF.

V gene TRBV6-5 combines with J gene TRBJ2-3; 7 nucleotides align to TRBD2. In germline, CDR1 is MNHEY, CDR2 SVGAGI. The CDR3 extends over 15 amino acids. The V segment lost 2 bases and the J segment 0 bases; nucleotides outside the gene matches: 2. The CDR3 region is CASSYAGVSTDTQYF. CDR3 sequence (DNA): TGTGCCAGCAGTTACGCGGGGGTGAGCACAGATACGCAGTATTTT.

The chain combines TRBV19 with TRBJ1-2; TRBD1 is a possible D gene (6 bases). This CDR3 spans 13 amino acids. Trimming shortened V by 7 bases and J by 4 bases, and 13 bases separated the two germline ends. The germline CDR1 and CDR2 sequences are LNHDA and SQIVND (reference sequence). CDR3 in amino acids: CASTPDRLYGYTF. The CDR3 DNA reads TGTGCCAGTACTCCGGACAGACTCTATGGCTACACCTTC.

This clone was picked up one time. The chain joins TRBV7-2 to TRBJ2-7; 11 bases agree with TRBD2. CDR3 length equals 16 residues. Germline loops: CDR1 SGHTA, CDR2 FQGNSA. V dropped 1 base and J dropped 1; count of bases not matched to a gene: 3. This chain's CDR3 is CASSLGLAGRSYEQYF. CDR3 DNA: TGTGCCAGCAGCTTAGGACTAGCGGGACGTTCCTACGAGCAGTACTTC.

V and J are TRBV11-2 and TRBJ2-5, with D possibly TRBD2 on 5 matching bases. The CDR3 has 14 residues. Germline assignment: CDR1 SGHAT and CDR2 FQNNGV. Trimming took off 3 bases at V and 5 bases at J, with 13 bases between the two ends. CDR3: CASSFLSTGETQYF. The CDR3 nucleotides are TGTGCCAGCAGCTTTTTATCGACGGGGGAGACCCAGTACTTC.

In nucleotides, the CDR3 is TGTGCCAGTAGTCCGGGACAGGGGAATCAGCCCCAGCATTTT. Its translation: CASSPGQGNQPQHF. V is TRBV19 and J is TRBJ1-5, with TRBD1 matching 10 bases. V was clipped by 5 bases and J by 4 bases; unmatched bases: 2. Germline CDR1 and CDR2: LNHDA and SQIVND (reference sequence). CDR3 length: 14 residues.